This T cell receptor (beta chain) emerged from a study of blood T cell repertoires in COVID-19. Across the study: Both acute and convalescent COVID-19 samples were obtained from the United States, Italy and Spain.

Libraries were prepared by immunoSEQ multiplex PCR; TCRdb keeps only in-frame clonotypes and omits some of them. Altogether 150,000 to 200,000 clones are present, around 75% being singletons, with the ten largest covering 6%. The CDR3 extends over 16 amino acids. Per germline, CDR1 SQVTM and CDR2 ANQGSEA. The V and J ends lost 0 bases and 8 bases, in that order; junction bases with no gene match: 13. The chain combines TRBV29-1 with TRBJ2-1; 7 positions agree with TRBD2. This receptor was identified in a woman aged 40 to 50 with COVID-19, enrolled during active disease. Sequencing input: peripheral blood. The CDR3 loop is CSVEERLRTSSDEQFF. CDR3 DNA sequence: TGCAGCGTTGAAGAAAGACTCCGGACTAGTTCCGATGAGCAGTTCTTC.